This is a list of T cell receptor beta chains from one sample in a study of cytomegalovirus exposure and HLA in healthy donors. Method: immunoSEQ multiplex PCR; TCRdb's copy keeps in-frame clones and lacks some. The table has around 200,000 clones, roughly 60% seen once; the top ten hold around 2.9%. Sequencing was carried out using PBMCs. All receptors come from a man aged 40-55 years in good health and CMV-seronegative. The CDR3 runs from the conserved cysteine through the conserved F or W. D genes are given only for firm matches. A clone size is listed for some rows: how often the clone was seen (once, few, many), or a class if it is expanded.

TRBV6-5	-	-	TRBJ1-4	TGTGCCAGCAGTTACTCCACGGGGGATGAAAAACTGTTTTTT	CASSYSTGDEKLFF
TRBV5-5	few	TRBD1	TRBJ2-2	TGTGCCAGCAGCCGGGACAGTTACACCGGGGAGCTGTTTTTT	CASSRDSYTGELFF
TRBV7-8	-	TRBD1	TRBJ2-3	TGTGCCAGCAGCTCTGGACAGGGTTCAGATACGCAGTATTTT	CASSSGQGSDTQYF
TRBV5-1	few	-	TRBJ2-3	TGCGCCAGCAGCTTGACTACCACAGATACGCAGTATTTT	CASSLTTTDTQYF
TRBV30	-	-	TRBJ1-1	TGTGCCTGGAGGCAGGGCCCTTTCAACACTGAAGCTTTCTTT	CAWRQGPFNTEAFF
TRBV7-9	-	-	TRBJ1-1	TGTTCCAGCAGCTTCGGGGGTAATCAAGCTTTCTTT	CSSSFGGNQAFF
TRBV11-3	-	TRBD2	TRBJ2-7	TGTGCCAGCAGCCGGGGGGTGACGGACCCGGGCGACGAGCAGTACTTC	CASSRGVTDPGDEQYF
TRBV29-1	few	-	TRBJ2-7	TGCAGCGCTGGAGACGGAGCCTACGAGCAGTACTTC	CSAGDGAYEQYF
TRBV5-1	few	TRBD2	TRBJ2-5	TGCGCCAGCAGCTCCCTAGGAGCGGGAGTGAAAGAGACCCAGTACTTC	CASSSLGAGVKETQYF
TRBV6-1	-	-	TRBJ2-7	TGTGCCAGCAGATTTAGCGGAGGCGAGCAGTACTTC	CASRFSGGEQYF
TRBV7-2	-	-	TRBJ2-7	TGTGCCAGCAGCTTAGCGGGGGGTTTCAGCTCCTACGAGCAGTACTTC	CASSLAGGFSSYEQYF